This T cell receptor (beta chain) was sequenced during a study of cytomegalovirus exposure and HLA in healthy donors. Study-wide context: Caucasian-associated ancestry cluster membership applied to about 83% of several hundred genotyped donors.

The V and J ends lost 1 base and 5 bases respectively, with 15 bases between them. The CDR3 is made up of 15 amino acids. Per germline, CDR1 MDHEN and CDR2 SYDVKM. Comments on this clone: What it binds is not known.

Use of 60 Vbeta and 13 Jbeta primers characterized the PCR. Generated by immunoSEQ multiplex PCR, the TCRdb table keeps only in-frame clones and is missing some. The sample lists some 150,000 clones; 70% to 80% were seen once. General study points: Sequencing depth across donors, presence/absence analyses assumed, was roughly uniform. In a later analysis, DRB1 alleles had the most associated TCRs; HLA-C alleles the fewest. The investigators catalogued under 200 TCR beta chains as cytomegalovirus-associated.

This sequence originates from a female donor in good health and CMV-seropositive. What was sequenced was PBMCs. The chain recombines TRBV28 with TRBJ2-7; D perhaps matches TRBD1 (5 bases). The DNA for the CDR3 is TGTGCCAGCAGTTTATCGGCAGGGAATATGGACGAGCAGTACTTC. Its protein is CASSLSAGNMDEQYF.